The 18 T cell receptor beta chains given below trace back to one sample, sequenced in a study of cytomegalovirus exposure and HLA in healthy donors. PCR primers comprised 60 Vbeta and 13 Jbeta primers. Sequenced by immunoSEQ multiplex PCR; TCRdb stores in-frame clones only, minus some. The sample carries around 120,000 clones, 65% to 90% recorded once. The specimen sequenced was PBMCs. The receptors were gathered from a woman aged 30 to 39 in good health and CMV-seronegative.

This chain connects TRBV7-9 to TRBJ2-5, with TRBD1 as a possible D gene (5 bases). The V gene lost 7 bases and the J gene lost 5 bases, with 20 bases spanning the gap. CDR3 length equals 15 residues. The V gene's germline CDR1 is SEHNR and CDR2 FQNEAQ (reference sequence). The CDR3 spells CASTSRQGEWETQYF. The CDR3 DNA follows: TGTGCCAGCACCTCCCGACAAGGGGAATGGGAGACCCAGTACTTC.

This chain uses TRBV9 with TRBJ2-5, with 10 bases lining up with TRBD1. V dropped 3 bases and J dropped 3; count of bases not matched to a gene: 5. The CDR3 length is 15 residues. Germline V lookup: CDR1 SGDLS, CDR2 YYNGEE. As DNA, the CDR3 is TGTGCCAGCAGCGCCGCGGGACAGGGGAAAGAGACCCAGTACTTC. Residues: CASSAAGQGKETQYF.

The V and J genes are TRBV19 and TRBJ2-7; 13 nucleotides match TRBD2. The V gene end was trimmed by 5 bases and the J gene end by 4 bases; junction bases not matched to a gene: 5. The CDR3 sequence is 15 residues long. CDR1 and CDR2 from the germline V gene are LNHDA and SQIVND (reference sequence). The CDR3 region is CASSPGTSGAYEQYF. DNA for the CDR3: TGTGCCAGTAGTCCGGGGACTAGCGGGGCTTACGAGCAGTACTTC.

The V call is TRBV5-1, the J call TRBJ2-5; tentative D call: TRBD1 (7 bases). Germline V gives CDR1 SGHRS, CDR2 YFSETQ. The V end lost 2 bases, the J end lost 2 bases, and 10 bases lay between the germline ends. This CDR3 is 14 amino acids long. The DNA for the CDR3 is TGCGCCAGCAGCTTCGCGGGACAGCAAGAGACCCAGTACTTC. Its protein is CASSFAGQQETQYF.

The chain employs TRBV27 and TRBJ2-2; 8 bases are shared with TRBD1. V was clipped by 4 bases and J by 6 bases; unmatched bases: 7. This CDR3 spans 15 amino acids. Germline CDR1 is MNHEY and CDR2 is SMNVEV (reference sequence). Written as DNA, the CDR3 is TGTGCCAGCAGTTCAAGGACAGGGAGGCCCGGGGAGCTGTTTTTT. It encodes CASSSRTGRPGELFF.

The chain carries TRBV9 and TRBJ2-2; the match to TRBD2 covers 12 bases. The CDR3 runs 16 residues. The V gene's germline CDR1 is SGDLS and CDR2 YYNGEE. Trimming cost V 0 bases and J 6 bases; bases outside gene matches: 3. The CDR3 region is CASSVEPSGRAGELFF. In DNA, the CDR3 is TGTGCCAGCAGCGTAGAACCTAGCGGGAGGGCCGGGGAGCTGTTTTTT.

The rearrangement uses TRBV27 and TRBJ1-2, with 7 bases identical to TRBD1. V trimming: 3 bases; J trimming: 8 bases; junction bases outside the gene matches: 15. This CDR3 is built from 16 residues. Germline CDR1 and CDR2: MNHEY and SMNVEV (reference sequence). CDR3 in DNA: TGTGCCAGCAGTTTGAGTTCGAGGGGGCACGTGGGGGGCTACACCTTC. It translates to CASSLSSRGHVGGYTF.

V usage is TRBV29-1 and J usage is TRBJ2-7; the D gene is possibly TRBD1 (5 bases). Germline loops: CDR1 SQVTM, CDR2 ANQGSEA. V lost 6 bases to trimming and J lost 5 bases, with 14 bases between them. The CDR3 has 12 residues. This CDR3 reads CSVDAGPDEQYF. The CDR3 bases are TGCAGCGTGGATGCAGGGCCCGACGAGCAGTACTTC.

This sequence joins TRBV19 and TRBJ1-6, with a tentative D call TRBD1 (5 bases). The V end lost 7 bases, the J end lost 9 bases, and 13 bases lay between the germline ends. Germline V gene sequence: CDR1 LNHDA, CDR2 SQIVND (reference sequence). The CDR3 is 13 residues long. The CDR3 spells CASKGQSTSPLHF. In DNA, the CDR3 is TGTGCCAGTAAAGGACAATCAACTTCACCCCTCCACTTT.

The chain employs TRBV30 and TRBJ2-5; 8 bases align to TRBD1. CDR3 length equals 14 residues. Per germline, CDR1 GTSNPN and CDR2 SVGIG (reference sequence). The trim removed 1 base at V and 10 bases at J, leaving 11 bases unmatched. As DNA, the CDR3 is TGTGCCTGGAGTGCGCTAGACAGGGGTATGGGCCAGTACTTC. Translated: CAWSALDRGMGQYF.

The table lists this clone with a count of one. The chain uses TRBV7-2 and TRBJ1-2, with TRBD1 matching over 12 bases. The CDR3 has 17 residues. The trim removed 0 bases at V and 8 bases at J, leaving 10 bases unmatched. Germline V CDR1 and CDR2: SGHTA, FQGNSA. CDR3 amino acids: CASSLATPRDRGQGYTF. The CDR3 coding sequence is TGTGCCAGCAGCTTAGCGACCCCCCGGGACAGGGGGCAAGGCTACACCTTC.

The rearrangement links TRBV7-2 to TRBJ2-7; D is uncertain. Trimming took off 3 bases at V and 0 bases at J, with 12 bases between the two ends. There are 15 residues in the CDR3. Germline values: CDR1 SGHTA, CDR2 FQGNSA. CDR3 in amino acids: CASSFRPVISYEQYF. CDR3 in DNA: TGTGCCAGCAGCTTTCGTCCGGTTATCTCCTACGAGCAGTACTTC.

This chain uses TRBV4-2 with TRBJ2-3; 10 bases agree with TRBD2. This CDR3 comprises 16 residues. The germline V gene encodes CDR1 LGHNA and CDR2 YNFKEQ. Losses at the gene ends were 1 base for V and 3 bases for J; bases not matched to a gene: 4. The CDR3 is CASSQGASGRTDTQYF. CDR3 nucleotide sequence: TGTGCCAGCAGCCAAGGGGCTAGCGGGAGAACAGATACGCAGTATTTT.

This clone was observed a single time. The chain couples TRBV7-8 to TRBJ1-5; 8 bases are a match to TRBD1. The germline CDR1 and CDR2 sequences are SGHVS and FQNEAQ. This CDR3 is 18 amino acids long. Losses at the gene ends were 3 bases for V and 7 bases for J; bases not matched to a gene: 17. CDR3 coding DNA: TGTGCCAGCAGCTTTATCAATGCTGGGACAGGCATCGGCCAGCCCCAGCATTTT. It yields the protein CASSFINAGTGIGQPQHF.

This clone was recorded a few times. The rearrangement joins TRBV6-5 to TRBJ2-7; TRBD1 might be the D (5 bases). The germline CDR1 and CDR2 sequences are MNHEY and SVGAGI. The CDR3 is 12 amino acids. The V gene lost 6 bases and the J gene lost 4 bases, with 10 bases spanning the gap. The CDR3 loop reads CASSYDRYEQYF. DNA for the CDR3: TGTGCCAGCAGCTACGACAGATACGAGCAGTACTTC.

A few counts support this clone. The chain joins TRBV10-2 to TRBJ2-7, with 8 bases matching TRBD2. The germline V gene has CDR1 WSHSY and CDR2 SAAADI. Trimming at V came to 8 bases and at J to 7 bases, leaving 10 bases not matched to a gene. The CDR3 runs to 13 residues. CDR3 DNA sequence: TGCGCCAGCCTAGAAGCGGGGGAAGGAGAGCAGTACTTC. The encoded protein is CASLEAGEGEQYF.

The chain recombines TRBV7-8 with TRBJ2-7; D may be TRBD1 (6 bases). The CDR3 sequence is 15 residues long. The germline V and J ends were trimmed by 5 bases and 2 bases, with 16 bases remaining between them. Germline CDR1 reads SGHVS; CDR2 reads FQNEAQ. CDR3 amino acids: CASSPSRGPTYEQYF. DNA for the CDR3: TGTGCCAGCAGCCCCTCCAGGGGCCCTACCTACGAGCAGTACTTC.

The rearrangement joins TRBV7-9 to TRBJ2-7, with 7 bases fitting TRBD2. The CDR3 is made up of 15 amino acids. Germline CDR1 SEHNR, CDR2 FQNEAQ (reference sequence). V shed 5 bases, J shed 2 bases, and the junction held 9 bases outside the gene matches. CDR3 residues: CASSTRESGAYEQYF. The CDR3 DNA follows: TGTGCCAGCAGCACCCGAGAGAGCGGGGCCTACGAGCAGTACTTC.